The clone carrying this T cell receptor (beta chain) occurred many times. Its antigen remains unknown. This CDR3 region has 13 residues. Germline CDR1 is SGHDN and CDR2 is FVKESK. Trimming left V 1 base short and J 0 bases short, with 3 bases between. These data come from a study of T-cell reconstitution after alpha-beta-depleted transplantation in children. Study-wide results and caveats: Reported findings indicate that, about two months after transplant, alpha-beta T cells came from several hundred expanded clones, which were derived from non-depleted graft cells.

Unique molecular identifiers were incorporated into the prepared TCRbeta library. TCRdb re-called the PCR reads with MiXCR, one entry per CDR3 protein. The data contain around 250,000 distinct CDR3 sequences, less than 9% of them singletons. This receptor was taken from a male patient between 10 and 17 years old who had a stem cell transplant for acute lymphoblastic leukemia, so the T cells may come from the graft donor. This chain connects TRBV14 to TRBJ1-2, with unresolved D. The input for sequencing was PBMCs, mostly from graft donor cells, taken 180 days after TCRalphabeta/CD19-depleted stem cell transplant. The CDR3 loop reads CASSQVTNYGYTF. The CDR3 nucleotides are TGTGCCAGCAGCCAAGTCACTAACTATGGCTACACCTTC. Using reference TRBV14 and TRBJ1-2 for the parts outside the CDR3, the full variable domain is EAGVTQFPSHSVIEKGQTVTLRCDPISGHDNLYWYRRVMGKEIKFLLHFVKESKQDESGMPNNRFLAERTGGTYSTLKVQPAELEDSGVYFCASSQVTNYGYTFGSGTRLTVV.